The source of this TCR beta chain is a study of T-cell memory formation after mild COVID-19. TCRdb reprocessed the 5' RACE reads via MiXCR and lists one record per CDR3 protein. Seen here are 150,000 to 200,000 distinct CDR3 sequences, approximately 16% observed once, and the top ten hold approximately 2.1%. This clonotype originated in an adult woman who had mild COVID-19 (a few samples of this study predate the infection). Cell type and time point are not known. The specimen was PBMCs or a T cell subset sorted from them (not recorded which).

The CDR3 region is CASSEEAYGNQPQHF. CDR3 nucleotides: TGTGCCAGCAGTGAGGAAGCCTATGGCAATCAGCCCCAGCATTTT. The genes are TRBV12-3 or TRBV12-4 and TRBJ1-5, with no clear D. Trimming cost V 5 bases and J 2 bases, with 13 bases left between them. CDR3 length: 15 amino acids.